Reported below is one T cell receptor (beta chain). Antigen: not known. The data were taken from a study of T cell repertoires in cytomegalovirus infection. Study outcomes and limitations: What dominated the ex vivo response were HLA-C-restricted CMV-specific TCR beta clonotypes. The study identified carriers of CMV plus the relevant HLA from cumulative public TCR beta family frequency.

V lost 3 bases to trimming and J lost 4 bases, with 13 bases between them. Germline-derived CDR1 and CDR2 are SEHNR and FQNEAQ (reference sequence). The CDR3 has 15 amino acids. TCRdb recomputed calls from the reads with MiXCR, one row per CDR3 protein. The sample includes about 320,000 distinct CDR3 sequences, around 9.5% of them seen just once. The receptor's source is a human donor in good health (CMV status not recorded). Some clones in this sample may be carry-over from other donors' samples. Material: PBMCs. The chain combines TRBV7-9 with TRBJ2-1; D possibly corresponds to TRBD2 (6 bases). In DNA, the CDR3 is TGTGCCAGCAGCTTTGGTAGCGGACGTTACAATGAGCAGTTCTTC. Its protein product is CASSFGSGRYNEQFF.